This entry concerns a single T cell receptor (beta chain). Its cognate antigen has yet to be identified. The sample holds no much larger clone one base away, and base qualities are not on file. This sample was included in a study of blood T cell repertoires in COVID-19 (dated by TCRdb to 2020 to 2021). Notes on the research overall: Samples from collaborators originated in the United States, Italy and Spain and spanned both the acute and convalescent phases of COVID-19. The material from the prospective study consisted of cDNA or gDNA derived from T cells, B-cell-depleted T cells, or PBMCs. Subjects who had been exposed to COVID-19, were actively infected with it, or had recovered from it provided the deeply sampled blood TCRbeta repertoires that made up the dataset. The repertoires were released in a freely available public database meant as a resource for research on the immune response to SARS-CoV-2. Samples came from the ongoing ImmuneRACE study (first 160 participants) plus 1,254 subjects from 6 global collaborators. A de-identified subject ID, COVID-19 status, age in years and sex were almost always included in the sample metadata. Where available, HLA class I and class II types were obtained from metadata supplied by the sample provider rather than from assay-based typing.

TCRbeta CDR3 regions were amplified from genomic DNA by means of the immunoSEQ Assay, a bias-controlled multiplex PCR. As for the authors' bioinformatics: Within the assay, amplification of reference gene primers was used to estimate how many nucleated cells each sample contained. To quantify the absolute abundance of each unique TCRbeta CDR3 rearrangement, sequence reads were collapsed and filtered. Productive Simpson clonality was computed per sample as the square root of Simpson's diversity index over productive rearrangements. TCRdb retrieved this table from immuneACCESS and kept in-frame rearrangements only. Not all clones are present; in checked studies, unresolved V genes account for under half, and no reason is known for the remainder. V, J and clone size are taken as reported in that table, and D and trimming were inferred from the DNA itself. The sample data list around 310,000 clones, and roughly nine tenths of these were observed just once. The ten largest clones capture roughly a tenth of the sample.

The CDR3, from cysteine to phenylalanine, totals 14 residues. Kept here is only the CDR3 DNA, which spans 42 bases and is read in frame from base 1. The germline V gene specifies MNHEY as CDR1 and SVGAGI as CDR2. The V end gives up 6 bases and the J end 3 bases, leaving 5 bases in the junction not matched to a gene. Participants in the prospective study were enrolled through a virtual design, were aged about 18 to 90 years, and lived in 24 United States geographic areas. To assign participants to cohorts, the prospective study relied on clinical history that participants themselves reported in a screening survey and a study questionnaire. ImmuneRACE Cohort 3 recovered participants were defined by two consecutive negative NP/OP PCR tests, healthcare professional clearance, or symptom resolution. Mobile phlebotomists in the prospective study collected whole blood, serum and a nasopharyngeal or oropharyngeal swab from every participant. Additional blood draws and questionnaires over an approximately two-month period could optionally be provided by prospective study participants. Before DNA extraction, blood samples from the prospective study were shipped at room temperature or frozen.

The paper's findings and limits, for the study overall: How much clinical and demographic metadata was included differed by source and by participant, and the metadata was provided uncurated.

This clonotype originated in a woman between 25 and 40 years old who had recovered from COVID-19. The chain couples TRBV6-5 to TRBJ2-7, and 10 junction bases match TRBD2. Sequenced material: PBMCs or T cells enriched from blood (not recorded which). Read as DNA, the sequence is TGTGCCAGCAGGCGTTCTAGCGGGGGCTACGAGCAGTACTTC. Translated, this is CASRRSSGGYEQYF.